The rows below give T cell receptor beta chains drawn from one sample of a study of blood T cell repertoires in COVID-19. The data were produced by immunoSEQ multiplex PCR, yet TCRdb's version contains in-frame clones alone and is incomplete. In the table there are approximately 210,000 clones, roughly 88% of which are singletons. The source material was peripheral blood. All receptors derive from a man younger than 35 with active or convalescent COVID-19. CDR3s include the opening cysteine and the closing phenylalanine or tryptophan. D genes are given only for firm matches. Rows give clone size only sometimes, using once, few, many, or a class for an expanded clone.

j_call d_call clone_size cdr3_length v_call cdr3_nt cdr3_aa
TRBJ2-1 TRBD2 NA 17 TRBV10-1 TGCGCCAGCAGTGAGGAAAGTCAACGAGCGGGGTACAATGAGCAGTTCTTC CASSEESQRAGYNEQFF
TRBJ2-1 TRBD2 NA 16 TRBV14 TGTGCCAGCAGCCAGGGGGGGGGAGTGCTCCACAATGAGCAGTTCTTC CASSQGGGVLHNEQFF
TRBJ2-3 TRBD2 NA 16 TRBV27 TGTGCCAGCAGTTTATTCGCTAGCGGGGGCACAGATACGCAGTATTTT CASSLFASGGTDTQYF
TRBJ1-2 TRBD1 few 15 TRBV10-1 TGCGCCAGCAGTGGTTCTTCGGGACAGGGTGAGGGCTACACCTTC CASSGSSGQGEGYTF
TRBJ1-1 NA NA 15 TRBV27 TGTGCCAGCAGTTTAACCTACACAGCGGGCCTTGAAGCTTTCTTT CASSLTYTAGLEAFF
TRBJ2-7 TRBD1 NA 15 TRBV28 TGTGCCAGCACCAGAGGGGGGACAGGGTGGTACGAGCAGTACTTC CASTRGGTGWYEQYF
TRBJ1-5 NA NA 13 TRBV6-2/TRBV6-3 TGTGCCAGCAGTACGGTAGGCAATCAGCCCCAGCATTTT CASSTVGNQPQHF
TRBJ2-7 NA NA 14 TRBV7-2 TGTGCCAGCAGCTTATCAAGGGGCGCCTACGAGCAGTACTTC CASSLSRGAYEQYF
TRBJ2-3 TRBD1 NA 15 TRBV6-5 TGTGCCAGCAGTAGTCGACAGGGGGGAACAGATACGCAGTATTTT CASSSRQGGTDTQYF
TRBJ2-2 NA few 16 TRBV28 TGTGCCAGCAGTTTACTCAGGGTTGGGAACACCGGGGAGCTGTTTTTT CASSLLRVGNTGELFF
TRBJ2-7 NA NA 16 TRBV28 TGTGCCAGCAGGTGGGCATACGCGGGAAATTCCTACGAGCAGTACTTC CASRWAYAGNSYEQYF
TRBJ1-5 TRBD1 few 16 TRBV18 TGTGCCAGCTCACAAACGGGACAGGCTAGCAATCAGCCCCAGCATTTT CASSQTGQASNQPQHF
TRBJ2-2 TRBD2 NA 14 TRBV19 TGTGCCAGTAGGTCACTAGCGGGGACCGGGGAGCTGTTTTTT CASRSLAGTGELFF
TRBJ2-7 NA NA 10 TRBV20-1 TGCAGTGCTAGACAGGAAGAGCAGTACTTC CSARQEEQYF
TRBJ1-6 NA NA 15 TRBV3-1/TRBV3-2 TGTGCCAGCAGCCAAGATTCAGGCTATAATTCACCCCTCCACTTT CASSQDSGYNSPLHF
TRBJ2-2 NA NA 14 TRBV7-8 TGTGCCAGCAGCACCACAGGGTTCACCGGGGAGCTGTTTTTT CASSTTGFTGELFF
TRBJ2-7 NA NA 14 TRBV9 TGTGCCAGCAGCGTAGGGGGCGTCCTAGCGGAGCAGTACTTC CASSVGGVLAEQYF
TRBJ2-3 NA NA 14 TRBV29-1 TGCAGCGCGATAACAGGGTTCAGCACAGATACGCAGTATTTT CSAITGFSTDTQYF
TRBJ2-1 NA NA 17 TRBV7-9 TGTGCCAGCAGCTTAGCGCGCGGTCGGGGAACGTACAATGAGCAGTTCTTC CASSLARGRGTYNEQFF
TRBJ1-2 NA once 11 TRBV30 TGTGCCTGGACCAGGGACTATGGCTACACCTTC CAWTRDYGYTF
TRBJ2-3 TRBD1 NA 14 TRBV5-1 TGCGCCAGCAGCTCGGGACAGGGGGCAGATACGCAGTATTTT CASSSGQGADTQYF
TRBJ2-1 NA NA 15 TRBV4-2 TGTGCCAGCAGCCAAGATTCCGGTTCCTACAATGAGCAGTTCTTC CASSQDSGSYNEQFF
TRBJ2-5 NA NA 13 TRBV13 TGTGCCAGCAGACGGGGTATCCAAGAGACCCAGTACTTC CASRRGIQETQYF
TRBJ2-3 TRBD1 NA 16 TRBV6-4 TGTGCCAGCAGTGACTCGGCCAGGGGGTTCGCAGATACGCAGTATTTT CASSDSARGFADTQYF
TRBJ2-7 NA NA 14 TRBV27 TGTGCCAGCCGAGGCTTGGGCGGGATCTACGAGCAGTACTTC CASRGLGGIYEQYF
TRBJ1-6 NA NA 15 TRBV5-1 TGCGCCAGCAGCTTGTGGACAGTGGAGAATTCACCCCTCCACTTT CASSLWTVENSPLHF
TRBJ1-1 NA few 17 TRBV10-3 TGTGCCATCAGTGAGTCGATAGTACGGGGGGTGAGTACTGAAGCTTTCTTT CAISESIVRGVSTEAFF
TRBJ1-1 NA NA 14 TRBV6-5 TGTGCCAGCAGTTACGGGGGGACGGGAGTTGAAGCTTTCTTT CASSYGGTGVEAFF
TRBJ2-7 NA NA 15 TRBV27 TGTGCCAGTAGTTTGATAGGCGGAAAAGAGTACGAGCAGTACTTC CASSLIGGKEYEQYF
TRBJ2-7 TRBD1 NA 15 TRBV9 TGTGCCAGCAGCGGCTCCGGGACAGGATTCTACGAGCAGTACTTC CASSGSGTGFYEQYF
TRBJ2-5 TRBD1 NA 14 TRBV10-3 TGTGCCATCAGTGGCAGGGGGCAGCTGGAGACCCAGTACTTC CAISGRGQLETQYF
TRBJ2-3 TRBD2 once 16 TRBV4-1 TGCGCCAGCAGCCTTCAACTAGCGGGAGGGTCAGATACGCAGTATTTT CASSLQLAGGSDTQYF
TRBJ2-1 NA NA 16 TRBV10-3 TGTGCCATCAGTGAGCCCCGTGGGGGCCAGGGTGATGAGCAGTTCTTC CAISEPRGGQGDEQFF
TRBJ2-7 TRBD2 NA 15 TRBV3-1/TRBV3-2 TGTGCCAGCAGCCCTCCGGCGGGAGGGCCCTACGAGCAGTACTTC CASSPPAGGPYEQYF
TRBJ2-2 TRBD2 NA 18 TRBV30 TGTGCCTGGAGTGTATCCCGGCTAGCGGGAGAGGACACCGGGGAGCTGTTTTTT CAWSVSRLAGEDTGELFF
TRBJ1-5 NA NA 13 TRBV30 TGTGCCTGGAGTCGGCAGGGCAATCAGCCCCAGCATTTT CAWSRQGNQPQHF
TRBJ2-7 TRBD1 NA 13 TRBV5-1 TGCGCCAGCAGCTTGGACAGGGGCCACGAGCAGTACTTC CASSLDRGHEQYF
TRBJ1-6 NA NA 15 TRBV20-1 TGCAGTGCTAGTGCCTCCGTCGACTATAATTCCCCCCTCCACTTT CSASASVDYNSPLHF
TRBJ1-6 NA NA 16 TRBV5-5 TGTGCCAGCAGCTTAGACGGACAAGCTACTAATTCACCCCTCCACTTT CASSLDGQATNSPLHF
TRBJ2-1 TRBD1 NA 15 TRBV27 TGTGCCAGCAGTTTGACAGGGGCATCGCGGAATGAGCAGTTCTTC CASSLTGASRNEQFF
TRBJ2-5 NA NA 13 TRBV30 TGTGCCTGGAGTGGTTTTTTCGTCGAGACCCAGTACTTC CAWSGFFVETQYF
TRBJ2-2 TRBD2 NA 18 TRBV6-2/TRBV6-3 TGTGCCAGCAGTTACGGTATAAGCCTAGCGGGAGTTCCCAGGGAGCTGTTTTTT CASSYGISLAGVPRELFF
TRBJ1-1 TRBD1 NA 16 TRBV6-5 TGTGCCAGCAGTTACTCGAACGACAGGGAGCAGAGTGAAGCTTTCTTT CASSYSNDREQSEAFF
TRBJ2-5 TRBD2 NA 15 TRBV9 TGTGCCAGCAGTGCCCCCTTGGGGGGGACAGAGACCCAGTACTTC CASSAPLGGTETQYF
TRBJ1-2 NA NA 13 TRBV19 TGTGCCAGTAGTATCCCCCCAAACTATGGCTACACCTTC CASSIPPNYGYTF
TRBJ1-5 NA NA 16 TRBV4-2 TGTGCCAGCAGCCAAGATCTTGGGCAGGGGAATCAGCCCCAGCATTTT CASSQDLGQGNQPQHF
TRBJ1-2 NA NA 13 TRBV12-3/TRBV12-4 TGTGCCAGCAAAGGACAGCCGGCGGGTGGCTACACCTTC CASKGQPAGGYTF
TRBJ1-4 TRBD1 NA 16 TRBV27 TGTGCCAGCGGTAGGACAGGGCTGGAAACTAATGAAAAACTGTTTTTT CASGRTGLETNEKLFF